This entry describes one T cell receptor beta chain. Only in-frame clones appear in the TCRdb table, and some are missing; sequencing was by immunoSEQ multiplex PCR. There are about 190,000 clones in the sample; more than 70% occur only once, and under 12% lies in the top ten. The source of the sample is a study of blood T cell repertoires in COVID-19. Across the study: Both acute and convalescent COVID-19 samples were obtained from the United States, Italy and Spain. PBMCs, B-cell-depleted T cells, or T cells were the source of the cDNA or gDNA that made up the material.

Germline values: CDR1 SGDLS, CDR2 YYNGEE. Trimming removed 0 bases at V and 9 bases at J, with 19 bases between. This CDR3 has 16 amino acids. The TCR was taken from a woman of 80 years or more with active or convalescent COVID-19. The sample consisted of peripheral blood. The rearrangement uses TRBV9 and TRBJ2-1; D ambiguous. The CDR3: CASSVAGGTQEAEQFF. CDR3 bases: TGTGCCAGCAGCGTAGCCGGCGGAACTCAAGAAGCTGAGCAGTTCTTC. Drawing the rest from reference TRBV9 and TRBJ2-1, the complete variable domain is DSGVTQTPKHLITATGQRVTLRCSPRSGDLSVYWYQQSLDQGLQFLIQYYNGEERAKGNILERFSAQQFPDLHSELNLSSLELGDSALYFCASSVAGGTQEAEQFFGPGTRLTVL.